One and the same sample provided the 32 T cell receptor beta chains below, sequenced in a study of long-term antiretroviral therapy in people with HIV. The assay, immunoSEQ v3.0, was run at survey level. Assay used: immunoSEQ multiplex PCR; TCRdb lists only in-frame clones, some missing. The table records roughly 20,000 clones, around 86% of them present only once. The starting material was unsorted PBMCs, obtained 0.5 years after starting antiretroviral therapy. All receptors come from a man in his forties with HIV.

The chain couples TRBV25-1 to TRBJ2-1; 8 bases agree with TRBD1. After removal of 3 bases from V and 4 bases from J, the junction contained 5 bases not matched to a gene. The CDR3 sequence is 15 residues long. Germline V gene sequence: CDR1 MGHDK, CDR2 SYGVNS. DNA for the CDR3: TGTGCCAGCAGTGATTCAGGGGGCAGGTACAATGAGCAGTTCTTC. As protein: CASSDSGGRYNEQFF.

This clone was found once. This sequence joins TRBV14 and TRBJ2-3, with D possibly being TRBD2 (6 bases). The length of the CDR3 is 18 residues. Germline CDR1 is SGHDN and CDR2 is FVKESK. V was trimmed by 4 bases and J by 1 base, leaving 21 bases between them. CDR3 loop: CASSPFGREVIGTDTQYF. In nucleotides, the CDR3 is TGTGCCAGCAGCCCTTTTGGCAGGGAGGTCATTGGCACAGATACGCAGTATTTT.

This chain connects TRBV11-2 to TRBJ2-5, with TRBD2 identical over 10 bases. This CDR3 is built from 15 residues. CDR1 SGHAT and CDR2 FQNNGV come from the germline V gene. After removal of 7 bases from V and 1 base from J, the junction contained 6 bases not matched to a gene. CDR3 sequence: CASTLAGALQETQYF. CDR3 bases: TGTGCCAGCACCCTAGCGGGGGCCCTCCAAGAGACCCAGTACTTC.

This clone has only one observation. The chain links TRBV9 to TRBJ2-5; D uncertain. The CDR3 is made up of 14 amino acids. The V end was cut by 2 bases, the J end by 4 bases, with 12 bases between. CDR1 and CDR2 from the germline V gene are SGDLS and YYNGEE. The CDR3 coding sequence is TGTGCCAGCAGCGTTAGCCCCGACGGAGAGACCCAGTACTTC. Translation: CASSVSPDGETQYF.

This chain uses TRBV9 with TRBJ2-2; TRBD2 matches at 7 bases. J lost 5 bases, V lost 4 bases, and 8 bases had no gene match. The CDR3 is 15 amino acids. From germline, CDR1 is SGDLS and CDR2 YYNGEE. For the CDR3, the DNA is TGTGCCAGCAGCATCTCTGGGGGAGGGACCGGGGAGCTGTTTTTT. The encoded protein is CASSISGGGTGELFF. Using reference TRBV9 and TRBJ2-2 for the parts outside the CDR3, the full variable domain is DSGVTQTPKHLITATGQRVTLRCSPRSGDLSVYWYQQSLDQGLQFLIQYYNGEERAKGNILERFSAQQFPDLHSELNLSSLELGDSALYFCASSISGGGTGELFFGEGSRLTVL.

V and J are TRBV11-2 and TRBJ2-7; possibly TRBD1 for D (6 bases). The V gene's germline CDR1 is SGHAT and CDR2 FQNNGV. V lost 2 bases to trimming and J lost 5 bases, with 16 bases between them. The CDR3 has 15 residues. The CDR3 sequence is CASSLSTGSGDEQYF. In nucleotides, the CDR3 is TGTGCCAGCAGCTTATCTACAGGGAGCGGCGACGAGCAGTACTTC.

The chain couples TRBV27 to TRBJ2-7; 8 bases match TRBD1. Trimming removed 5 bases from V and 2 bases from J; junction bases left unmatched: 14. CDR3 length equals 17 residues. Per germline, CDR1 MNHEY and CDR2 SMNVEV (reference sequence). Written as DNA, the CDR3 is TGTGCCAGCAGTCCACCTTATCTAACAGGGGGACCCTACGAGCAGTACTTC. Its protein is CASSPPYLTGGPYEQYF.

The V gene is TRBV14, the J gene TRBJ2-7; D possibly corresponds to TRBD1 (6 bases). CDR1 is SGHDN, CDR2 FVKESK, per germline. V shed 1 base and J shed 0 bases, with 13 bases lying between them. This CDR3 comprises 16 residues. The CDR3 region has the DNA TGTGCCAGCAGCCAAGCAAGGGGGTCCAACTCCTACGAGCAGTACTTC. Translating gives CASSQARGSNSYEQYF.

This clone was seen only once. This chain connects TRBV7-8 to TRBJ2-3; D is perhaps TRBD1 or TRBD2 (11 bases each). The CDR3 contains 20 residues. Trimming stripped 4 bases from V and 4 bases from J, with 30 bases between. CDR1 and CDR2 from the germline V gene are SGHVS and FQNEAQ. CDR3: CASSSDRGRWTSGSSDTQYF. The CDR3 region has the DNA TGTGCCAGCAGCTCGGACAGGGGGCGGTGGACTAGCGGGTCCTCAGATACGCAGTATTTT.

This chain joins TRBV5-1 and TRBJ2-1, with D maybe TRBD1 (5 bases). Trimming cost V 2 bases and J 9 bases, with 12 bases left between them. CDR1 is SGHRS, CDR2 YFSETQ, per germline. This CDR3 has 13 amino acids. The CDR3 coding sequence is TGCGCCAGCAGCTTATCAGGGTCCGGTGAGCAGTTCTTC. Translated, it gives CASSLSGSGEQFF.

The rearrangement joins TRBV7-8 to TRBJ2-1; possibly TRBD1 or TRBD2 for D (6 bases each). V gave up 2 bases and J gave up 1 base, with 12 bases separating them. Germline assignment: CDR1 SGHVS and CDR2 FQNEAQ. The CDR3 totals 16 residues. CDR3 sequence (DNA): TGTGCCAGCAGCTTATGGGGGGCGGCTTCCTACAATGAGCAGTTCTTC. Amino acids: CASSLWGAASYNEQFF.

The chain joins TRBV5-1 to TRBJ2-2; unclear D gene. CDR3 size: 13 residues. Germline V gives CDR1 SGHRS, CDR2 YFSETQ. Deletions cut 2 bases from V and 6 bases from J, with 8 bases between. This CDR3 reads CASSFIQAGELFF. Written as DNA, the CDR3 is TGCGCCAGCAGCTTTATTCAGGCCGGGGAGCTGTTTTTT.

This clone was picked up a small number of times. V and J are TRBV6-1 and TRBJ1-1; no clear D gene. There are 15 residues in the CDR3. V gave up 1 base and J gave up 0 bases, with 9 bases separating them. The germline gives CDR1 MNHNS, CDR2 SASEGT. The CDR3 nucleotides read TGTGCCAGCAGTGAAGGGGGTAAGATGAACACTGAAGCTTTCTTT. This encodes CASSEGGKMNTEAFF.

V is TRBV5-1 and J is TRBJ1-1, with 9 bases aligning to TRBD1. V was clipped by 4 bases and J by 2 bases; unmatched bases: 6. The V gene's germline CDR1 is SGHRS and CDR2 YFSETQ. This CDR3 has 15 residues. CDR3 sequence: CASSLTGGDNTEAFF. CDR3 nucleotides: TGCGCCAGCAGCCTGACAGGGGGGGATAACACTGAAGCTTTCTTT.

The CDR3 DNA follows: TGCGCCAGCAGCCTGCAGGGGGCCTACGAGCAGTACTTC. Protein sequence: CASSLQGAYEQYF. The V and J genes are TRBV5-1 and TRBJ2-7; TRBD1 agrees at 7 bases. J was trimmed by 2 bases and V by 4 bases; bases with no gene match: 3. The CDR3 contains 13 residues. The germline gives CDR1 SGHRS, CDR2 YFSETQ.

This rearrangement joins TRBV19 to TRBJ2-5; D ambiguous. Trimming took off 2 bases at V and 7 bases at J, with 5 bases between the two ends. The CDR3 loop spans 11 amino acids. Germline V gives CDR1 LNHDA, CDR2 SQIVND (reference sequence). Here the CDR3 DNA reads TGTGCCAGTAGTATACTTGGGACCCAGTACTTC. It yields the protein CASSILGTQYF.

V usage is TRBV7-9 and J usage is TRBJ2-3, with 9 bases matching TRBD2. The CDR3 is 16 residues long. Trimming took 6 bases from V and 0 from J; bases not matched to a gene: 7. The germline gives CDR1 SEHNR, CDR2 FQNEAQ (reference sequence). CDR3 bases: TGTGCCAGCAGAGAGGCCGGGACTAGCAGCACAGATACGCAGTATTTT. It encodes CASREAGTSSTDTQYF.

This chain joins TRBV4-1 and TRBJ2-7; 8 bases match TRBD1. The V segment lost 5 bases and the J segment 4 bases; nucleotides outside the gene matches: 10. This CDR3 contains 15 residues. Per germline, CDR1 MGHRA and CDR2 YSYEKL. The CDR3 spells CASSAAEQGGYEQYF. The CDR3 DNA reads TGCGCCAGCAGCGCGGCGGAACAGGGGGGTTACGAGCAGTACTTC.

There are a few counts of this clone. The chain employs TRBV6-5 and TRBJ1-5, with 8 bases that match TRBD1. Germline V gives CDR1 MNHEY, CDR2 SVGAGI. Trimming took 6 bases from V and 5 from J; bases not matched to a gene: 3. This CDR3 has 13 amino acids. The CDR3 reads CASRDRDYQPQHF. The CDR3 nucleotides read TGTGCCAGCAGGGACAGGGACTATCAGCCCCAGCATTTT.

This clone has more than one count but fewer than ten. The V and J genes are TRBV5-4 and TRBJ1-2, with D possibly being TRBD1 (6 bases). Germline CDR1 reads SGHNT; CDR2 reads YYREEE (reference sequence). CDR3 length equals 12 residues. The germline V and J ends were trimmed by 4 bases and 8 bases, with 12 bases remaining between them. In DNA, the CDR3 is TGTGCCAGCAGCCTTCGACAGGCGGGCTACACCTTC. This encodes CASSLRQAGYTF.

The chain combines TRBV7-9 with TRBJ1-1; a possible D gene is TRBD1 (6 bases). CDR3 length: 13 amino acids. The V and J ends lost 5 bases and 10 bases respectively, with 17 bases between them. Germline V CDR1 and CDR2: SEHNR, FQNEAQ (reference sequence). As DNA, the CDR3 is TGTGCCAGCAGCCCTCGCGGGGGGCGAGGAGCTTTCTTT. Translating it yields CASSPRGGRGAFF.

This clone was detected once. This chain links TRBV6-5 with TRBJ1-1; possibly TRBD1 for D (5 bases). The CDR3 runs to 15 residues. Germline CDR1 is MNHEY and CDR2 is SVGAGI. The germline V and J ends were trimmed by 10 bases and 0 bases, with 18 bases remaining between them. CDR3 DNA sequence: TGTGCCACCGGCCGACTACAGGAACTGAACACTGAAGCTTTCTTT. It yields the protein CATGRLQELNTEAFF.

The chain has TRBV7-3 and TRBJ2-2, with 15 bases lining up with TRBD2. The ends lost 0 bases at V and 4 bases at J; junction bases unmatched: 3. Germline V CDR1 and CDR2: SGHTA, FQGTGA. CDR3 length: 18 residues. The CDR3 DNA follows: TGTGCCAGCAGCTTAACTGGGGGACTAGCGGGAGGCACCGGGGAGCTGTTTTTT. Protein sequence: CASSLTGGLAGGTGELFF.

CDR3 coding DNA: TGTGCCAGCAATAAACCCCCCGGGGGCCAGATGAACACTGAAGCTTTCTTT. Translation: CASNKPPGGQMNTEAFF. This chain uses TRBV2 with TRBJ1-1; tentative D call: TRBD1 (6 bases). V lost 7 bases, J lost 0 bases, and 21 bases lay in between. The CDR3 has 17 amino acids. Germline V lookup: CDR1 SNHLY, CDR2 FYNNEI.

The V and J genes are TRBV13 and TRBJ2-7; TRBD1 matches 9 bases. The germline gives CDR1 PRHDT, CDR2 FYEKMQ (reference sequence). There are 16 residues in the CDR3. V gave up 4 bases and J gave up 4 bases; unmatched junction bases: 11. CDR3 protein: CASSSLQGQGWYEQYF. DNA of the CDR3: TGTGCCAGCAGCTCACTACAAGGACAGGGGTGGTACGAGCAGTACTTC.

J is TRBJ2-2 and V is TRBV6-5; 8 bases map to TRBD2. V lost 8 bases to trimming and J lost 5 bases; unmatched junction nucleotides: 10. The germline gives CDR1 MNHEY, CDR2 SVGAGI. This CDR3 contains 15 residues. The CDR3 region has the DNA TGTGCCAGCCACACGGCCGGGAGGGGTACCGGGGAGCTGTTTTTT. Translated, it gives CASHTAGRGTGELFF.

The CDR3 protein is CASSSSRAESTDTQYF. The CDR3 DNA reads TGTGCCAGCAGCTCCTCCCGGGCGGAGAGCACAGATACGCAGTATTTT. This chain uses TRBV7-9 with TRBJ2-3; no reliable D call. Per germline, CDR1 SEHNR and CDR2 FQNEAQ (reference sequence). Trimming removed 4 bases at V and 0 bases at J, with 14 bases between. This CDR3 has 16 amino acids.

The CDR3 region has the DNA TGTGCCAGCAGCTGGCTGGACAGGGTCGGCTATGGCTACACCTTC. Its protein product is CASSWLDRVGYGYTF. The chain employs TRBV5-4 and TRBJ1-2; TRBD1 agrees at 8 bases. V lost 3 bases, J lost 4 bases, and 8 bases stayed unmatched. Per germline, CDR1 SGHNT and CDR2 YYREEE (reference sequence). The CDR3 is made up of 15 amino acids.

This clone came up a few times. V usage is TRBV7-8 and J usage is TRBJ2-7; possibly TRBD1 for D (6 bases). The CDR3 extends over 15 amino acids. CDR1 and CDR2 from the germline V gene are SGHVS and FQNEAQ. Trimming removed 1 base at V and 0 bases at J, with 10 bases between. The CDR3 region is CASSLDRDNSYEQYF. Here the CDR3 DNA reads TGTGCCAGCAGCTTAGACCGGGACAACTCCTACGAGCAGTACTTC.

This clone has just a few counts. The junction departs from the called germline gene at one end, perhaps through a read error. V is TRBV27 and J is TRBJ2-7; D gene ambiguous. This CDR3 has 11 residues. Germline V gives CDR1 MNHEY, CDR2 SMNVEV (reference sequence). The CDR3 region is CASSLSYEQYF. The CDR3 nucleotides read TGTGCCAGCAGTCTATCCTACGAGCAGTACTTC.

In DNA, the CDR3 is TGCAGCGTACAACGTGGGGAGCAGTTCTTC. It codes for CSVQRGEQFF. V gene TRBV29-1 combines with J gene TRBJ2-1; D uncertain. CDR3 size: 10 residues. The V gene lost 6 bases and the J gene lost 10 bases, with 10 bases spanning the gap. The germline V gene has CDR1 SQVTM and CDR2 ANQGSEA.

The CDR3, as DNA: TGTGCCAGTACCGGGACAGCAATCACCGGGGAGCTGTTTTTT. Residues: CASTGTAITGELFF. The rearrangement links TRBV19 to TRBJ2-2, with 7 bases that match TRBD1. J gave up 4 bases and V 7 bases, and 6 bases lay outside the gene matches. Germline loops: CDR1 LNHDA, CDR2 SQIVND (reference sequence). The CDR3 contains 14 residues. Full variable domain (rest looked up from reference TRBV19 and TRBJ2-2): DGGITQSPKYLFRKEGQNVTLSCEQNLNHDAMYWYRQDPGQGLRLIYYSQIVNDFQKGDIAEGYSVSREKKESFPLTVTSAQKNPTAFYLCASTGTAITGELFFGEGSRLTVL.